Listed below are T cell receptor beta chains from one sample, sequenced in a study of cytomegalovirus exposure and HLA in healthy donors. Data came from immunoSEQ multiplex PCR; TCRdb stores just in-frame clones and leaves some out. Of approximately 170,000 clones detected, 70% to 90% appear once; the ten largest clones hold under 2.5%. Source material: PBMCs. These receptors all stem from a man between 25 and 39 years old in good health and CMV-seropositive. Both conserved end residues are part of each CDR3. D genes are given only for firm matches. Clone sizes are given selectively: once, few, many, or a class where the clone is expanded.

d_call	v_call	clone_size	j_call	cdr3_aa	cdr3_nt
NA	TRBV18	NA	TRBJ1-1	CASSPTGFRRTEAFF	TGTGCCAGCTCACCAACGGGTTTTCGGCGGACTGAAGCTTTCTTT
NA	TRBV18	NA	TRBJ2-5	CASSPPRVEEETQYF	TGTGCCAGCTCACCGCCCAGGGTGGAAGAGGAGACCCAGTACTTC
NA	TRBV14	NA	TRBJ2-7	CASSQDHRGASSYEQYF	TGTGCCAGCAGCCAAGATCATCGGGGGGCCAGCTCCTACGAGCAGTACTTC
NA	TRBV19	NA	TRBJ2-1	CASSRGGPYNEQFF	TGTGCCAGTAGTAGGGGGGGCCCTTACAATGAGCAGTTCTTC
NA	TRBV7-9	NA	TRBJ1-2	CASSLPGVEVGYTF	TGTGCCAGCAGCTTACCTGGGGTGGAGGTTGGCTACACCTTC
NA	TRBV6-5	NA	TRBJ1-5	CASTPRETVQPQHF	TGTGCCAGCACCCCGCGGGAAACAGTTCAGCCCCAGCATTTT
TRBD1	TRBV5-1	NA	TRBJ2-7	CASSFLTGSAYEQYF	TGCGCCAGCAGCTTTTTGACAGGGTCAGCCTACGAGCAGTACTTC
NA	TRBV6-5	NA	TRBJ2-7	CASSPQGGAYEQYF	TGTGCCAGCAGCCCACAGGGGGGGGCCTACGAGCAGTACTTC
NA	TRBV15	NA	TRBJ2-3	CATSRRRQAGTDTQYF	TGTGCCACCAGCCGCAGGCGACAGGCGGGCACAGATACGCAGTATTTT
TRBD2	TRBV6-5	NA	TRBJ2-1	CASSYPAGGNEQFF	TGTGCCAGCAGTTACCCCGCGGGGGGGAATGAGCAGTTCTTC
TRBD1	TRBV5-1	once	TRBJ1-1	CASSPGQANTEAFF	TGCGCCAGCAGCCCAGGACAGGCGAACACTGAAGCTTTCTTT
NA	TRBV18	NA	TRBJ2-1	CASSRREDLASYNEQFF	TGTGCCAGCTCACGCAGGGAGGACCTAGCGTCCTACAATGAGCAGTTCTTC
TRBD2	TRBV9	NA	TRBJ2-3	CASSAFSGVGTDTQYF	TGTGCCAGCAGCGCCTTTAGCGGGGTGGGGACAGATACGCAGTATTTT
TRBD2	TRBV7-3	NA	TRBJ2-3	CASSLIVAGGTDTQYF	TGTGCCAGCAGCTTAATAGTAGCGGGGGGCACAGATACGCAGTATTTT
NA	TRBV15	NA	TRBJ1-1	CATSEQGTEAFF	TGTGCCACCAGCGAACAGGGCACTGAAGCTTTCTTT
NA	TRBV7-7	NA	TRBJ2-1	CASSHGTLNYNEQFF	TGTGCTAGCAGCCACGGGACTTTGAATTACAATGAGCAGTTCTTC
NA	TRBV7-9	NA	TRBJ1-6	CASSFGGGNSPLHF	TGTGCCAGCAGCTTTGGGGGGGGGAATTCACCCCTCCACTTT
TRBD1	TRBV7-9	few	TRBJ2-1	CASRFTGDEQFF	TGTGCCAGCAGATTTACAGGGGATGAGCAGTTCTTC
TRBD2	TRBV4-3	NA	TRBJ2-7	CASSQTSGGGEQYF	TGCGCCAGCAGCCAGACTAGCGGCGGAGGCGAGCAGTACTTC
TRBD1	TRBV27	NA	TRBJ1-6	CASRIAGQGNSPLHF	TGTGCCAGCAGGATCGCCGGACAGGGTAACTCACCCCTCCACTTT
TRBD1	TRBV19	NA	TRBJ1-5	CASSIDRGNQPQHF	TGTGCCAGTAGTATCGACAGGGGTAATCAGCCCCAGCATTTT
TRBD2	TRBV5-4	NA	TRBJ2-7	CASSSGTSGPEYEQYF	TGTGCCAGCAGCTCCGGGACTAGCGGCCCCGAGTACGAGCAGTACTTC
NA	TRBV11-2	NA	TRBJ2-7	CASSLAWSGFSEQYF	TGTGCCAGCAGCTTAGCGTGGTCGGGGTTCTCCGAGCAGTACTTC
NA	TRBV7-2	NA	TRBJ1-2	CASSLGRPGYTF	TGTGCCAGCAGCTTAGGTCGTCCTGGCTACACCTTC
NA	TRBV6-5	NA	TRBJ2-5	CASSQPLVRETQYF	TGTGCCAGCAGCCAACCACTAGTCCGGGAGACCCAGTACTTC
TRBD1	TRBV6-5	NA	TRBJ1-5	CASTRGQGTQPQHF	TGTGCCAGCACCCGGGGACAGGGGACCCAGCCCCAGCATTTT
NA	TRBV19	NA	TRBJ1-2	CASSGFGRALDGYTF	TGTGCCAGTAGTGGCTTCGGCAGGGCCTTGGATGGCTACACCTTC
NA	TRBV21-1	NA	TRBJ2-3	CASSNLGGPQSRW	TGTGCCAGCAGCAATCTAGGGGGCCCACAGTCCCGTTGG
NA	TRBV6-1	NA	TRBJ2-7	CASSDPQRSSYEQYF	TGTGCCAGCAGTGATCCCCAGAGGAGCTCCTACGAGCAGTACTTC
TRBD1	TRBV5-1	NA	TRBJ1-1	CASSLKETGHTEAFF	TGCGCCAGCAGCTTGAAGGAGACAGGGCACACTGAAGCTTTCTTT
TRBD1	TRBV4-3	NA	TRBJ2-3	CASSQGTGYTDTQYF	TGCGCCAGCAGCCAAGGGACAGGGTATACAGATACGCAGTATTTT
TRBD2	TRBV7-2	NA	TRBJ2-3	CASSLVASGGTGGDTQYF	TGTGCCAGCAGCTTAGTTGCTAGCGGGGGGACCGGTGGAGATACGCAGTATTTT
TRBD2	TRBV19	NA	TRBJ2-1	CASSTPSGGVHNEQFF	TGTGCCAGTAGTACCCCTAGCGGGGGGGTCCACAATGAGCAGTTCTTC
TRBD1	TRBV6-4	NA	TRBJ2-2	CASSDTTGAGELFF	TGTGCCAGCAGTGACACAACAGGGGCCGGGGAGCTGTTTTTT
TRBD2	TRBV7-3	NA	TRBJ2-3	CASSLLAGGQRDTQYF	TGTGCCAGCAGCTTATTAGCGGGGGGGCAGAGAGATACGCAGTATTTT
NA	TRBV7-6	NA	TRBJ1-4	CASSPIRGTNEKLFF	TGTGCCAGCAGCCCCATCAGGGGTACTAATGAAAAACTGTTTTTT
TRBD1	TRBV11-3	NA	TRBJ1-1	CASSVQGAEAFF	TGTGCCAGCAGCGTTCAGGGGGCTGAAGCTTTCTTT
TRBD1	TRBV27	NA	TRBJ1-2	CASSSTGMDYGYTF	TGTGCCAGCAGTTCGACAGGGATGGACTATGGCTACACCTTC
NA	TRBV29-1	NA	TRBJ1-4	CSVKTVGEKLFF	TGCAGCGTCAAGACAGTGGGGGAAAAACTGTTTTTT
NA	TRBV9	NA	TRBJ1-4	CASSVGGDLNEKLFF	TGTGCCAGCAGCGTCGGTGGAGATTTAAATGAAAAACTGTTTTTT
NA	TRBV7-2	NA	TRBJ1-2	CASSSRSRAYGYTF	TGTGCCAGCAGCTCTCGATCCAGGGCGTATGGCTACACCTTC
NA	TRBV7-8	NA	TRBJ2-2	CASSLRGSDTGELFF	TGTGCCAGCAGCTTAAGGGGTTCGGACACCGGGGAGCTGTTTTTT
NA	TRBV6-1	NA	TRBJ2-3	CASQWTVRAPDTQYF	TGTGCCAGCCAGTGGACAGTCAGAGCACCAGATACGCAGTATTTT
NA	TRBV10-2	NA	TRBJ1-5	CASTDNNQPQHF	TGCGCCAGCACGGACAACAATCAGCCCCAGCATTTT
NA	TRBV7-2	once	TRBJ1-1	CASSLGRGGTEAFF	TGTGCCAGCAGCTTGGGGCGGGGTGGCACTGAAGCTTTCTTT
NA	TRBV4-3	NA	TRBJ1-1	CASSQEYRMNTEAFF	TGCGCCAGCAGCCAAGAGTACAGAATGAACACTGAAGCTTTCTTT
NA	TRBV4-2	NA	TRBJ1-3	CASSQELQSSGNTIYF	TGTGCCAGCAGCCAAGAGTTACAAAGCTCTGGAAACACCATATATTTT
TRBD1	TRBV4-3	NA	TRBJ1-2	CASSQGAGGFGGYTF	TGCGCCAGCAGCCAAGGGGCAGGGGGATTCGGTGGCTACACCTTC
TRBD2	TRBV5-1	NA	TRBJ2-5	CASSLELAGETQYF	TGCGCCAGCAGCTTGGAACTAGCGGGAGAGACCCAGTACTTC
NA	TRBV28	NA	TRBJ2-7	CASGHTYEQYF	TGTGCCAGCGGGCATACCTACGAGCAGTACTTC
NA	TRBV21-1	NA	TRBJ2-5	CASISGDREGETQYF	TGTGCCAGCATTTCGGGGGACAGGGAAGGAGAGACCCAGTACTTC
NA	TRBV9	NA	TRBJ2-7	CASSVAPDNYEQYF	TGTGCCAGCAGCGTAGCCCCGGACAACTACGAGCAGTACTTC
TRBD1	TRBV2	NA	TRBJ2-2	CASSESGQLRSTGELFF	TGTGCCAGCAGTGAATCGGGACAGCTTCGGAGCACCGGGGAGCTGTTTTTT
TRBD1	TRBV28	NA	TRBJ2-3	CASQGQAGDTQYF	TGTGCCAGCCAGGGACAGGCAGGGGATACGCAGTATTTT
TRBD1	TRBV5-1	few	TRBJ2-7	CASSSGGIDEQYF	TGCGCCAGCAGCTCAGGGGGCATCGACGAGCAGTACTTC
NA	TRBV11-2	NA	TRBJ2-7	CASSPNPGTPEQYF	TGTGCCAGCAGCCCCAACCCCGGGACACCCGAGCAGTACTTC
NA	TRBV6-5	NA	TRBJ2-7	CASSYPLGASYEQYF	TGTGCCAGCAGTTACCCGTTGGGGGCTAGCTACGAGCAGTACTTC
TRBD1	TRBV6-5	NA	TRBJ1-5	CASSPTGVRPQHF	TGTGCCAGCAGTCCGACAGGGGTCCGTCCCCAGCATTTT
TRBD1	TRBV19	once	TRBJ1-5	CASSIGQAIKQPQHF	TGTGCCAGTAGTATCGGACAGGCTATTAAACAGCCCCAGCATTTT